This TCR beta chain was sequenced during a study of blood T cell repertoires in COVID-19. This clone was seen only once. V was trimmed by 3 bases and J by 0 bases, leaving 11 bases between them. Per germline, CDR1 GTSNPN and CDR2 SVGIG (reference sequence). There are 14 residues in the CDR3. Data came from immunoSEQ multiplex PCR; TCRdb stores just in-frame clones and leaves some out. This table holds some 170,000 clones, around nine tenths found once. Patients from Seattle were sampled longitudinally, starting during active infection. The TCR originated in a woman in her 70s with COVID-19, enrolled during active disease. Sequences were obtained from peripheral blood. The chain employs TRBV30 and TRBJ1-1; tentative D call: TRBD1 (6 bases). For the CDR3, the DNA is TGTGCCTGGAGCCGAACAGGGCTGAACACTGAAGCTTTCTTT. Its protein product is CAWSRTGLNTEAFF.